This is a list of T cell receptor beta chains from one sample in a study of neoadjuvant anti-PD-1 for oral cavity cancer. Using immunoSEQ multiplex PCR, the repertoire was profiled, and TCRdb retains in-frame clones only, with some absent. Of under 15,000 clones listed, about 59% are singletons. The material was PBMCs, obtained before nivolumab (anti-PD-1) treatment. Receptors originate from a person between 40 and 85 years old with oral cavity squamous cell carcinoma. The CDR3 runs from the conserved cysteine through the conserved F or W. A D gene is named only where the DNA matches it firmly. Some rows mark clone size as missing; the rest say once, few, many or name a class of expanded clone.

CASSSRQGPYGYTF | TGCGCCAGCAGCTCCCGACAGGGACCCTATGGCTACACCTTC | TRBJ1-2 | - | TRBD1 | TRBV5-1
CASSIAGGREETQYF | TGTGCCAGTAGTATAGCGGGGGGTCGGGAGGAGACCCAGTACTTC | TRBJ2-5 | - | TRBD2 | TRBV19
CASRKPGLGNNEQFF | TGTGCCAGTAGAAAGCCGGGACTAGGGAACAATGAGCAGTTCTTC | TRBJ2-1 | - | TRBD2 | TRBV19
CASSLYSGTGGPGELFF | TGTGCCAGCAGTTTATACTCCGGGACAGGGGGCCCCGGGGAGCTGTTTTTT | TRBJ2-2 | - | TRBD1 | TRBV27
CASSIRVTGAETQYF | TGTGCCAGTAGTATAAGGGTCACAGGGGCCGAGACCCAGTACTTC | TRBJ2-5 | few | TRBD1 | TRBV19
CASASGGAMNTEAFF | TGCGCCAGCGCCTCAGGGGGGGCAATGAACACTGAAGCTTTCTTT | TRBJ1-1 | - | TRBD1 | TRBV5-1
CASSVSDSGANVLTF | TGTGCCAGCAGCGTTTCAGACTCTGGGGCCAACGTCCTGACTTTC | TRBJ2-6 | - | - | TRBV9
CSAMVSGELFF | TGCAGTGCTATGGTGAGCGGGGAGCTGTTTTTT | TRBJ2-2 | - | - | TRBV20-1
CSARDPPVRYF | TGCAGTGCTCGGGACCCCCCTGTTCGGTACTTC | TRBJ2-7 | once | - | TRBV20-1
CASSQRDRFPTDTQYF | TGCGCCAGCAGCCAACGGGACAGGTTTCCCACAGATACGCAGTATTTT | TRBJ2-3 | - | TRBD1 | TRBV4-1
CASSQSPGSNYGYTF | TGTGCCAGCAGCCAATCACCAGGGTCGAACTATGGCTACACCTTC | TRBJ1-2 | - | - | TRBV16
CASSLTGSDYGYTF | TGCGCCAGCAGCTTGACAGGGAGTGACTATGGCTACACCTTC | TRBJ1-2 | - | - | TRBV5-1
CASSARVPPGYTF | TGTGCCAGCAGTGCCAGGGTCCCCCCGGGCTACACCTTC | TRBJ1-2 | - | - | TRBV27
CASSYGLGGFGDTQYF | TGTGCCAGCAGTTACGGCTTAGGGGGCTTCGGGGATACGCAGTATTTT | TRBJ2-3 | - | TRBD1 | TRBV6-6
CASSLWAGGVRREQYF | TGTGCCAGCAGTTTATGGGCGGGAGGGGTCCGGCGTGAGCAGTACTTC | TRBJ2-7 | - | TRBD2 | TRBV28
CASSSSRSSTDTQYF | TGTGCCAGCAGCTCCTCCCGGTCTAGCACAGATACGCAGTATTTT | TRBJ2-3 | - | - | TRBV2
CAWSLAGGEQYF | TGTGCCTGGAGTTTAGCGGGCGGCGAGCAGTACTTC | TRBJ2-7 | - | TRBD2 | TRBV30
CASIPTGQVYGYTF | TGTGCCAGCATCCCTACTGGACAGGTCTATGGCTACACCTTC | TRBJ1-2 | few | TRBD1 | TRBV6-1
CASSEREAGELFF | TGTGCCAGCAGTGAGAGGGAGGCCGGGGAGCTGTTTTTT | TRBJ2-2 | - | - | TRBV6-1
CASSSFLQGATGELFF | TGTGCCAGCAGTTCCTTCTTACAGGGGGCCACCGGGGAGCTGTTTTTT | TRBJ2-2 | - | TRBD1 | TRBV6-5
CASRKTGSPREYF | TGCGCCAGCAGGAAGACAGGGTCTCCGAGGGAGTACTTC | TRBJ2-7 | few | TRBD1 | TRBV5-1
CASGLGYEQYF | TGTGCTAGTGGTTTGGGGTACGAGCAGTACTTC | TRBJ2-7 | - | - | TRBV12-5
CASSPGVGNEQFF | TGTGCCAGCAGCCCGGGGGTTGGGAATGAGCAGTTCTTC | TRBJ2-1 | - | - | TRBV7-9
CASSLEGTDTQYF | TGTGCCAGCAGCTTAGAGGGTACAGATACGCAGTATTTT | TRBJ2-3 | few | - | TRBV13
CASSVQGEGSYEQYF | TGTGCCAGTAGTGTACAGGGCGAAGGTAGCTACGAGCAGTACTTC | TRBJ2-7 | - | - | TRBV19
CASSLRAAQETQYF | TGTGCCAGCAGCTTAAGGGCGGCTCAAGAGACCCAGTACTTC | TRBJ2-5 | - | - | TRBV7-2
CASRTLPGARSSGYTF | TGTGCCAGCAGGACTCTACCGGGGGCGCGGAGTAGTGGCTACACCTTC | TRBJ1-2 | few | - | TRBV2
CASSLEYRDSSYNEQFF | TGTGCCAGCAGTTTGGAATACCGGGACAGCTCCTACAATGAGCAGTTCTTC | TRBJ2-1 | - | TRBD1 | TRBV27
CASSQEVGPLHF | TGCGCCAGCAGCCAAGAGGTAGGACCCCTCCACTTT | TRBJ1-6 | - | - | TRBV4-1
CASSAFDRSSYNEQFF | TGTGCCAGCAGTGCCTTTGACAGAAGCTCCTACAATGAGCAGTTCTTC | TRBJ2-1 | - | - | TRBV6-1
CAWSVVWGGVGELFF | TGTGCCTGGAGTGTGGTCTGGGGCGGGGTCGGGGAGCTGTTTTTT | TRBJ2-2 | - | - | TRBV30
CASSATGGRLYEQYF | TGTGCCAGCAGCGCTACGGGCGGGCGGCTCTACGAGCAGTACTTC | TRBJ2-7 | - | - | TRBV27
CASSYSASVKETQYF | TGTGCCAGCAGTTACTCGGCTAGCGTAAAAGAGACCCAGTACTTC | TRBJ2-5 | - | - | TRBV6-5
CASMFRTRNDYTF | TGTGCCAGCATGTTCAGGACAAGAAACGACTACACCTTC | TRBJ1-2 | few | - | TRBV2
CASSLVGGTGGYEQFF | TGTGCCAGCAGCTTAGTAGGAGGGACAGGGGGCTATGAGCAGTTCTTC | TRBJ2-1 | once | TRBD1 | TRBV7-8
CSGRHFNTEAFF | TGCAGCGGCCGACACTTCAACACTGAAGCTTTCTTT | TRBJ1-1 | - | - | TRBV29-1
CASSAGTGFVDTQYF | TGTGCCAGCAGCGCCGGGACAGGGTTTGTAGATACGCAGTATTTT | TRBJ2-3 | - | TRBD1 | TRBV5-4
CASSQRGEPTGELFF | TGTGCCAGCAGCCAAAGGGGGGAGCCCACCGGGGAGCTGTTTTTT | TRBJ2-2 | - | - | TRBV13
CASSLREASPTYEQYF | TGCGCCAGCAGCTTGAGGGAAGCTAGCCCAACTTACGAGCAGTACTTC | TRBJ2-7 | - | - | TRBV5-1
CASSLTSTSGAGTQYF | TGTGCCAGCAGCTTAACGTCGACTAGCGGGGCAGGGACCCAGTACTTC | TRBJ2-5 | - | TRBD2 | TRBV7-3
CASSHIRGRVVGYTF | TGTGCCAGCAGCCACATCAGGGGGCGAGTAGTCGGCTACACCTTC | TRBJ1-2 | - | TRBD1 | TRBV14
CASSIDGTGTYEQYF | TGTGCCAGTAGTATAGATGGGACAGGGACCTACGAGCAGTACTTC | TRBJ2-7 | - | TRBD1 | TRBV19
CASSLDSSSYNEQFF | TGTGCCAGCAGCTTGGACAGTAGCTCCTACAATGAGCAGTTCTTC | TRBJ2-1 | few | - | TRBV5-4
CASSDSRGGNQPQHF | TGTGCCAGCAGCGACTCCAGGGGTGGAAATCAGCCCCAGCATTTT | TRBJ1-5 | - | - | TRBV7-8
CAVGQNTEAFF | TGTGCCGTCGGGCAGAACACTGAAGCTTTCTTT | TRBJ1-1 | few | - | TRBV2
CAWSVWGGKGIQYF | TGTGCCTGGAGTGTATGGGGGGGTAAAGGAATTCAGTACTTC | TRBJ2-4 | - | TRBD2 | TRBV30
CASSGTGVVYEQYF | TGTGCCAGCAGCGGGACAGGGGTCGTCTACGAGCAGTACTTC | TRBJ2-7 | - | TRBD1 | TRBV6-5
CAWRTPTRKETQYF | TGTGCCTGGAGGACCCCCACACGTAAAGAGACCCAGTACTTC | TRBJ2-5 | - | - | TRBV30
CASSLGTGANTEAFF | TGTGCCAGCAGCTTAGGGACAGGGGCGAACACTGAAGCTTTCTTT | TRBJ1-1 | - | TRBD1 | TRBV7-9
CASRESRAYGYTF | TGTGCCAGCAGAGAAAGCAGGGCCTATGGCTACACCTTC | TRBJ1-2 | few | - | TRBV19
CAMTSDRANGEQYF | TGTGCCATGACGTCGGACAGGGCGAACGGCGAGCAGTACTTC | TRBJ2-7 | - | TRBD1 | TRBV10-3
CASSSRWESYEQYF | TGTGCCAGCAGCTCTCGGTGGGAGAGCTACGAGCAGTACTTC | TRBJ2-7 | - | - | TRBV11-2
CASRANRESNQPQHF | TGTGCCAGCAGAGCAAACAGGGAAAGCAATCAGCCCCAGCATTTT | TRBJ1-5 | few | - | TRBV2
CASSTTTGAGSYEQYF | TGTGCCAGTAGTACCACCACAGGGGCGGGCTCCTACGAGCAGTACTTC | TRBJ2-7 | few | TRBD1 | TRBV19
CASSPPGSGLALYEQYF | TGTGCCAGCAGCCCGCCGGGGTCGGGACTAGCTTTATACGAGCAGTACTTC | TRBJ2-7 | - | TRBD2 | TRBV9
CASSVGPEIGGELFF | TGTGCCAGCAGCGTAGGTCCGGAAATCGGCGGGGAGCTGTTTTTT | TRBJ2-2 | - | - | TRBV9
CASSQVAGTGRYIRGNTIYF | TGCGCCAGCAGCCAAGTAGCCGGGACAGGGCGGTATATTAGAGGAAACACCATATATTTT | TRBJ1-3 | - | TRBD1 | TRBV4-1
CASSSGVDNEQFF | TGTGCCAGCAGTTCGGGAGTCGATAATGAGCAGTTCTTC | TRBJ2-1 | - | - | TRBV7-6
CASNREEEKLFF | TGTGCCAGCAACAGGGAGGAGGAAAAACTGTTTTTT | TRBJ1-4 | - | - | TRBV2
CASSLRTPNEKLFF | TGTGCCAGCAGTCTGAGAACTCCTAATGAAAAACTGTTTTTT | TRBJ1-4 | - | - | TRBV27